This T cell receptor (beta chain) was sequenced in a study of vaccination effects on CD4 cells after COVID-19. General study points: Infection-derived and vaccine-derived clones contracted markedly late after vaccination. The study enrolled few convalescent patients and sampled no early post-infection timepoints.

Of note for this clone: Its antigen is not known.

ViraFEST used viral peptide pools to expand antigen-specific CD4+ T cells before sequencing. The authors isolated CD4+ T cells after approximately 9 days of culture. Each well held approximately 2.2 million PBMC cultured with approximately 9.7 ug/ml peptides and roughly 9.7 IU/ml IL-2. Repertoires were generated with immunoSEQ multiplex PCR, while TCRdb's copy carries only in-frame clones and drops some. Of roughly 76,000 clones in the sample, approximately 81% were seen once. This specimen was CD4+ T cells from PBMCs cultured with HCoV-229E spike peptides, taken before COVID-19 vaccination. The sequence came from a human donor who received a COVID-19 vaccine.

The CDR3 here is CASSQDHGQGQPQHF. The CDR3 nucleotides are TGTGCCAGCAGCCAAGATCACGGCCAGGGTCAGCCCCAGCATTTT. This rearrangement joins TRBV3-1 (or the pseudogene TRBV3-2) to TRBJ1-5, with D possibly being TRBD1 (5 bases). The CDR3 is 15 amino acids. The germline gives CDR1 LGHDT, CDR2 YNNKEL (reference sequence). V lost 0 bases, J lost 6 bases, and 12 bases lay in between.